This T cell receptor (beta chain) was captured by sequencing in a study of T cells expressing NK-cell markers. Overall study context: Of eight sequenced donors, seven were HCMV-seropositive and one HCMV-seronegative.

Study observations and caveats: Of the CD8+ T cell pool in about 6 donors, roughly 1.0-8% was accounted for by dominant NKG2C+ clonotypes.

The CDR3 has 16 residues. The germline V gene has CDR1 SEHNR and CDR2 FQNEAQ (reference sequence). To note about this clonotype: Its matching antigen is unknown.

The cDNA for TCR beta came from 5'RACE template switching with UMIs. TCRdb re-called the 5' RACE reads and shows each CDR3 protein once, DNA omitted. This sample contains about 150,000 distinct CDR3 sequences. The sequenced sample consisted of blood T cells: a sorted CD56 or NKG2C T cell subset, CD4+ or CD8+ T cells, or bulk PBMC T cells (not recorded which). The clonotype was recovered from a woman aged 50 to 65 in good health. J is TRBJ2-1 and V is TRBV7-9; TCRdb gives TRBD1 as the D gene, but with no DNA this cannot be confirmed. The CDR3 is CASSIITGTDANEQFF.